One sample yielded the 20 T cell receptor beta chains listed below, sequenced in a study of cytomegalovirus exposure and HLA in healthy donors. Measured with immunoSEQ multiplex PCR; TCRdb has only the in-frame clones, and not every one. The table lists roughly 56,000 clones, about 94% of them singletons. The sample taken for sequencing was PBMCs. The receptor source for this set is a man aged 18 to 29 in good health and CMV-seronegative.

CDR3 DNA: TGTGCCAGCAGCTTAGGGGCCAACCTGAACACTGAAGCTTTCTTT. Encoded protein: CASSLGANLNTEAFF. The chain links TRBV7-2 to TRBJ1-1; D is unresolved. The germline gives CDR1 SGHTA, CDR2 FQGNSA. The CDR3 sequence is 15 residues long. Trimming removed 1 base from V and 0 bases from J, with 9 bases in between.

Details on this clone: Relative to the germline gene, one junction end is altered; a read error may explain this. The chain joins TRBV19 to TRBJ2-4; D not certain. This CDR3 spans 15 amino acids. Looked up from germline, CDR1 is LNHDA and CDR2 is SQIVND (reference sequence). Here the CDR3 DNA reads TGTACCAGTAGTGTCGCGGCACTAGCCAAAAACATTCAGTACTTC. Translated, it gives CTSSVAALAKNIQYF.

CDR3 sequence reads: CASSSQENTEAFF. The CDR3 coding sequence is TGTGCCAGCAGTTCCCAGGAGAACACTGAAGCTTTCTTT. J is TRBJ1-1 and V is TRBV27, with unresolved D. V lost 4 bases to trimming and J lost 1 base, with 7 bases between them. Germline V gene lookup returns CDR1 MNHEY and CDR2 SMNVEV (reference sequence). The CDR3 covers 13 residues.

Concerning this clone itself: At one boundary the junction diverges from the germline segment, which might be a read error. The chain recombines TRBV2 with TRBJ2-3; perhaps TRBD1 as D (5 bases). The CDR3 extends over 14 amino acids. Germline values: CDR1 SNHLY, CDR2 FYNNEI. Here the CDR3 reads CASNEDRSTDTQYF. In DNA, the CDR3 is TGTGCCAGCAATGAAGACAGATCAACAGATACGCAGTATTTT.

The genes are TRBV28 and TRBJ2-1; 7 bases fit TRBD2. CDR1 is MDHEN, CDR2 SYDVKM, per germline. V was pared by 5 bases and J by 0 bases, with 4 bases of the junction left unmatched. CDR3 size: 15 residues. The CDR3 region is CASSHSGPSYNEQFF. In DNA form, the CDR3 reads TGTGCCAGCAGTCATAGCGGGCCCTCCTACAATGAGCAGTTCTTC.

The chain combines TRBV28 with TRBJ1-2; TRBD1 matches 7 bases. V lost 4 bases to trimming and J lost 8 bases; unmatched junction nucleotides: 10. This CDR3 is built from 14 residues. Germline CDR1 is MDHEN and CDR2 is SYDVKM. CDR3 bases: TGTGCCAGCAGTTACCGAGAGGGGGCAGGAGGCTACACCTTC. Encoded protein: CASSYREGAGGYTF.

The CDR3 coding sequence is TGTGCCTGGAGGCCGGTATCCTATGGCTACACCTTC. This encodes CAWRPVSYGYTF. V and J are TRBV30 and TRBJ1-2; D uncertain. From germline, CDR1 is GTSNPN and CDR2 SVGIG (reference sequence). Trimming took 3 bases from V and 4 from J, leaving 9 bases between them. The CDR3 spans 12 residues.

The J gene is TRBJ2-7, the V gene TRBV11-3; tentative D call: TRBD1 (6 bases). Looked up from germline, CDR1 is SGHNT and CDR2 is YENEEA. CDR3 length: 16 residues. Trimming removed 4 bases from V and 0 bases from J, with 16 bases in between. The CDR3 protein is CASSSGQSDGSYEQYF. The CDR3 DNA reads as TGTGCCAGCAGCTCAGGACAGTCGGATGGCTCCTACGAGCAGTACTTC.

This clone was seen only once. In DNA form, the CDR3 reads TGTGCCAGCAGGGTACTGAACACCGGGGAGCTGTTTTTT. It yields the protein CASRVLNTGELFF. The chain combines TRBV25-1 with TRBJ2-2; D is uncertain. CDR3 length equals 13 residues. Trimming cost V 6 bases and J 1 base, with 6 bases left between them. Germline V gene data show CDR1 as MGHDK and CDR2 as SYGVNS.

V gene TRBV27 combines with J gene TRBJ2-5; a possible D gene is TRBD1 (6 bases). The CDR3 has 14 residues. V gave up 4 bases and J gave up 4 bases, with 13 bases separating them. CDR1 and CDR2 (germline): MNHEY, SMNVEV (reference sequence). In DNA, the CDR3 is TGTGCCAGCAGTTCCGGACAGTTACGAGAGACCCAGTACTTC. Its translation is CASSSGQLRETQYF.

The chain's CDR3 is CASMTSSHEQYF. CDR3 sequence (DNA): TGTGCCAGCATGACTAGTTCCCACGAGCAGTACTTC. This chain joins TRBV27 and TRBJ2-7; possibly TRBD2 for D (6 bases). Germline lookup yields CDR1 MNHEY and CDR2 SMNVEV (reference sequence). Trimming left V 7 bases short and J 5 bases short, with 12 bases between. CDR3 length: 12 residues.

The chain uses TRBV6-6 and TRBJ1-1; D is perhaps TRBD1 (5 bases). CDR1 is MNHNY and CDR2 is SVGAGI in the germline V gene (reference sequence). V was pared by 5 bases and J by 11 bases, with 15 bases between. The CDR3 runs 12 residues. CDR3 sequence: CASSETGTRAFF. The CDR3 DNA sequence: TGTGCCAGCAGTGAGACCGGGACTAGGGCTTTCTTT.

The chain joins TRBV18 to TRBJ1-5; no firm D call. This CDR3 is 14 amino acids long. In germline, CDR1 is KGHSH, CDR2 LQKENI. Trimming pared 6 bases from V and 2 bases from J, leaving 11 bases between. CDR3 loop: CASSLSYGNQPQHF. DNA for the CDR3: TGTGCCAGCTCCCTCTCCTATGGCAATCAGCCCCAGCATTTT. Full variable domain (remainder filled in from reference TRBV18 and TRBJ1-5): NAGVMQNPRHLVRRRGQEARLRCSPMKGHSHVYWYRQLPEEGLKFMVYLQKENIIDESGMPKERFSAEFPKEGPSILRIQQVVRGDSAAYFCASSLSYGNQPQHFGDGTRLSIL.

The CDR3: CASSPASGNTDTQYF. The CDR3 DNA reads TGTGCCAGCAGTCCTGCTAGCGGGAACACAGATACGCAGTATTTT. The chain uses TRBV28 and TRBJ2-3; 9 positions agree with TRBD2. Germline V gives CDR1 MDHEN, CDR2 SYDVKM. The CDR3 consists of 15 residues. With 5 bases clipped from V and 2 bases from J, the junction kept 5 bases outside the gene matches.

This sequence joins TRBV14 and TRBJ2-2, with TRBD1 matching over 9 bases. The germline V gene encodes CDR1 SGHDN and CDR2 FVKESK. This CDR3 spans 14 amino acids. Unmatched junction bases numbered 3, after V lost 3 bases and J lost 7 bases. The DNA for the CDR3 is TGTGCCAGCAGCCAGGGACAGGGAGGCGGGGAGCTGTTTTTT. This codes for CASSQGQGGGELFF.

The chain carries TRBV7-7 and TRBJ2-2, with D tentatively TRBD1 (6 bases). CDR1 SSHAT and CDR2 FNYEAQ come from the germline V gene (reference sequence). V was clipped by 5 bases and J by 6 bases, with 16 bases between them. The CDR3 spans 15 residues. The CDR3 spells CASSQGGTRPGELFF. In DNA, the CDR3 is TGTGCCAGCAGCCAAGGGGGAACGAGACCCGGGGAGCTGTTTTTT.

The rearrangement links TRBV9 to TRBJ2-3; 8 bases map to TRBD1. V lost 4 bases, J lost 5 bases, and 3 bases stayed unmatched. Looked up from germline, CDR1 is SGDLS and CDR2 is YYNGEE. This CDR3 contains 13 residues. Here the CDR3 DNA reads TGTGCCAGCAGCACGGACAGGGAAGATACGCAGTATTTT. The encoded protein is CASSTDREDTQYF.

The chain couples TRBV5-1 to TRBJ2-7, with D possibly being TRBD1 (5 bases). The length of the CDR3 is 14 residues. V lost 0 bases to trimming and J lost 2 bases, with 9 bases between them. Germline loops: CDR1 SGHRS, CDR2 YFSETQ. CDR3 residues: CASSLVDSAYEQYF. CDR3 sequence (DNA): TGCGCCAGCAGCTTGGTTGACAGTGCCTACGAGCAGTACTTC.

CDR3 residues: CASEKAGGNYGYTF. In DNA, the CDR3 is TGTGCCAGCGAAAAAGCAGGGGGGAACTATGGCTACACCTTC. The rearrangement uses TRBV7-2 and TRBJ1-2, with 7 bases that match TRBD1. The J segment lost 2 bases and the V segment lost 8 bases, leaving 8 bases of the junction unmatched. The CDR3 runs 14 residues. Germline CDR1 and CDR2: SGHTA and FQGNSA.

The chain employs TRBV7-8 and TRBJ1-1; 8 bases agree with TRBD1. V lost 5 bases, J lost 3 bases, and 8 bases stayed unmatched. This CDR3 comprises 15 residues. CDR1 is SGHVS, CDR2 FQNEAQ, per germline. CDR3: CASSRTGTGDTEAFF. The CDR3 coding sequence is TGTGCCAGCAGCCGGACCGGGACAGGAGACACTGAAGCTTTCTTT.